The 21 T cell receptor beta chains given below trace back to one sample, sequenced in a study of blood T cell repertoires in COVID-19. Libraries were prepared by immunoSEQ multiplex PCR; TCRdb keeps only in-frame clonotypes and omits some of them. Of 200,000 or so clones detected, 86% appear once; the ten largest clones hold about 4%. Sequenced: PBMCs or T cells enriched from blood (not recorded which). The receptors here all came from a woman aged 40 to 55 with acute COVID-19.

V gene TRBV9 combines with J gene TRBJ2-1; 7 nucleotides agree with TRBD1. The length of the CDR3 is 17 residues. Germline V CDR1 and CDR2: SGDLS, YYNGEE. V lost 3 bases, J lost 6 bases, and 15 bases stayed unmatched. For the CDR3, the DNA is TGTGCCAGCAGCGCGCCGAGGGGGCCCCCACGGAGCAATGAGCAGTTCTTC. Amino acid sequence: CASSAPRGPPRSNEQFF.

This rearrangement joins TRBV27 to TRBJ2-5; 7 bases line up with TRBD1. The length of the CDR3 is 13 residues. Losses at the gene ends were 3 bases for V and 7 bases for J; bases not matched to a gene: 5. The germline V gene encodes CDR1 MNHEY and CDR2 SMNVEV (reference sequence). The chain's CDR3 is CASSLTGMGTQYF. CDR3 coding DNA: TGTGCCAGCAGTTTGACAGGGATGGGGACCCAGTACTTC.

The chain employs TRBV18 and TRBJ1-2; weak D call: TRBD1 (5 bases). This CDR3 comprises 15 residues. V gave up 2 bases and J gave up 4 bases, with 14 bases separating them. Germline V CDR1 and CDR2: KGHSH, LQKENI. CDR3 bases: TGTGCCAGCTCACCAGTTCGAGGGGAGGGCTATGGCTACACCTTC. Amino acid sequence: CASSPVRGEGYGYTF.

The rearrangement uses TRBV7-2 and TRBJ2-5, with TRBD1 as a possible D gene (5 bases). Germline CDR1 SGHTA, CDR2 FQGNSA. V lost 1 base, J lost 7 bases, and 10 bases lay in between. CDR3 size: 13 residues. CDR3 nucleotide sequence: TGTGCCAGCAGCTTAGAGGGGCGAGGGACCCAGTACTTC. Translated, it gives CASSLEGRGTQYF.

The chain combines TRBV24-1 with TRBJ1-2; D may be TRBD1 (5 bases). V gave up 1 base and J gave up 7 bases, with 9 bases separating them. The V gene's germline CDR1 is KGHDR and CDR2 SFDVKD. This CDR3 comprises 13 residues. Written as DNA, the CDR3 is TGTGCCACCAGTGATTTCTATAGGGGTGGCTACACCTTC. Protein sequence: CATSDFYRGGYTF.

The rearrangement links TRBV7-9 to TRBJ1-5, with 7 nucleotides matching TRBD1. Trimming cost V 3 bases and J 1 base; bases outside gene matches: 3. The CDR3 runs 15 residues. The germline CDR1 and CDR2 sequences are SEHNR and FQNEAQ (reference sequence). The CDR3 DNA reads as TGTGCCAGCAGCTTTGCGACAGGGAGCAATCAGCCCCAGCATTTT. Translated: CASSFATGSNQPQHF.

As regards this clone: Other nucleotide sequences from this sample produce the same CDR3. CDR3 DNA: TGTGCCAGTAGTATTGGGGGAGGTGAAAAACTGTTTTTT. It codes for CASSIGGGEKLFF. This chain joins TRBV19 and TRBJ1-4; D might be TRBD1 (5 bases). In germline, CDR1 is LNHDA, CDR2 SQIVND (reference sequence). This CDR3 is 13 amino acids long. V was shortened by 3 bases and J by 7 bases, with 9 bases between the two germline ends. Drawing the rest from reference TRBV19 and TRBJ1-4, the complete variable domain is DGGITQSPKYLFRKEGQNVTLSCEQNLNHDAMYWYRQDPGQGLRLIYYSQIVNDFQKGDIAEGYSVSREKKESFPLTVTSAQKNPTAFYLCASSIGGGEKLFFGSGTQLSVL.

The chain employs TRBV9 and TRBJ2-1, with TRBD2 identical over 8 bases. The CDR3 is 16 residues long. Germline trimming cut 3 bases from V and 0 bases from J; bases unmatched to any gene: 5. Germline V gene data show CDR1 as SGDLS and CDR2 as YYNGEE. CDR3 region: CASSAKAGASYNEQFF. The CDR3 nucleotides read TGTGCCAGCAGCGCAAAAGCGGGGGCCTCCTACAATGAGCAGTTCTTC.

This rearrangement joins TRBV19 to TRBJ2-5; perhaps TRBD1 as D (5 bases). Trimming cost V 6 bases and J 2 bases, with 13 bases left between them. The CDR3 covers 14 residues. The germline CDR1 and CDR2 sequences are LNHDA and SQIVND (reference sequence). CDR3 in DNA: TGTGCCAGTAGCCTCGGGCAGGGACAAGAGACCCAGTACTTC. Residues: CASSLGQGQETQYF. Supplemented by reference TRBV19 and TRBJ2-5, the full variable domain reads DGGITQSPKYLFRKEGQNVTLSCEQNLNHDAMYWYRQDPGQGLRLIYYSQIVNDFQKGDIAEGYSVSREKKESFPLTVTSAQKNPTAFYLCASSLGQGQETQYFGPGTRLLVL.

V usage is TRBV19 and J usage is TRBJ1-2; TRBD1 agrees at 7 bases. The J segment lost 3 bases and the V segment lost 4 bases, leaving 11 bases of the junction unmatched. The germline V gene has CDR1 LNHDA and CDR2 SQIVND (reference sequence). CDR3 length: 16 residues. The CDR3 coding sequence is TGTGCCAGTAGTACGACCCCCTACAGGGGCGACTATGGCTACACCTTC. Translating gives CASSTTPYRGDYGYTF.

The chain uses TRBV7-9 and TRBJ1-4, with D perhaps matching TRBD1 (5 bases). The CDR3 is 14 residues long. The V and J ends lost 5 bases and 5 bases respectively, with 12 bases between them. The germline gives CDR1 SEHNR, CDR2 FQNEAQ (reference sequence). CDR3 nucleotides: TGTGCCAGCAGCCAACGGGGGAGGAATGAAAAACTGTTTTTT. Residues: CASSQRGRNEKLFF.

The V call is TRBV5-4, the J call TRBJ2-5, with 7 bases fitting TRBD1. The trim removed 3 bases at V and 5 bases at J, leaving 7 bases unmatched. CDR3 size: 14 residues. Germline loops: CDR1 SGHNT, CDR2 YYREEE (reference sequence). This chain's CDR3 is CASSSRQGSETQYF. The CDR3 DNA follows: TGTGCCAGCAGCTCGCGACAGGGTTCGGAGACCCAGTACTTC.

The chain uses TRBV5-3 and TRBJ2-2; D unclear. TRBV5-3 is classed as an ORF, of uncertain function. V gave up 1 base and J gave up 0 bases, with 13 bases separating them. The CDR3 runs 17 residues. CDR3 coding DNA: TGTGCCAGAAGCTTGAGGTGGATGGGCGCGAACACCGGGGAGCTGTTTTTT. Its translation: CARSLRWMGANTGELFF.

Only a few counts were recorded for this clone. The CDR3 bases are TGTGCCAGTAGTATAAGACAGGGGCGGAACACCGGGGAGCTGTTTTTT. Encoded protein: CASSIRQGRNTGELFF. This chain joins TRBV19 and TRBJ2-2; 8 positions match TRBD1. Germline trimming cut 2 bases from V and 1 base from J; bases unmatched to any gene: 3. CDR1 LNHDA and CDR2 SQIVND come from the germline V gene (reference sequence). The CDR3 has 16 residues.

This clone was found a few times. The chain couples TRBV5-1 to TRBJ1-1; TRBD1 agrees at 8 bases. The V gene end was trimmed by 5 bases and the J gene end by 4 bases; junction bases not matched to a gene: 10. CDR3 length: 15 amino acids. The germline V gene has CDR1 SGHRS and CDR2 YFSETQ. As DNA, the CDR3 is TGCGCCAGCAGTTTCTCAGGGGGCTGGGGCACTGAAGCTTTCTTT. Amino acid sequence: CASSFSGGWGTEAFF.

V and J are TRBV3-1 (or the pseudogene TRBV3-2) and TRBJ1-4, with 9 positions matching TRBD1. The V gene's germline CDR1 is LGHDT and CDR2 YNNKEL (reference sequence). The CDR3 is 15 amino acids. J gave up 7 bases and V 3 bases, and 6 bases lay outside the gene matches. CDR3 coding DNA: TGTGCCAGCAGCCAGGCCGGGACAGGGCGTGAAAAACTGTTTTTT. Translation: CASSQAGTGREKLFF.

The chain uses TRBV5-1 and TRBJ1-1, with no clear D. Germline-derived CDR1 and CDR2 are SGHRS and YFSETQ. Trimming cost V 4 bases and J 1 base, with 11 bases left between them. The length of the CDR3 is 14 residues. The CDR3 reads CASSPTAGNTEAFF. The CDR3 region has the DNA TGCGCCAGCAGCCCCACCGCAGGGAACACTGAAGCTTTCTTT.

The CDR3: CASSVVGDPGDEAFF. The CDR3 DNA sequence: TGTGCCAGCAGCGTAGTGGGGGATCCGGGGGATGAAGCTTTCTTT. The chain joins TRBV9 to TRBJ1-1; possibly TRBD1 for D (5 bases). The V gene's germline CDR1 is SGDLS and CDR2 YYNGEE. The CDR3 covers 15 residues. V lost 0 bases to trimming and J lost 7 bases, with 16 bases between them.

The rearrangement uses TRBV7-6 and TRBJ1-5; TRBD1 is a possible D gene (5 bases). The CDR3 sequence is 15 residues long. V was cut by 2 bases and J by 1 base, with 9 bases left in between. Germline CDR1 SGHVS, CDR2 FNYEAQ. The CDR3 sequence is CASSLIRGSNQPQHF. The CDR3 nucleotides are TGTGCCAGCAGCTTAATCCGGGGGAGCAATCAGCCCCAGCATTTT.

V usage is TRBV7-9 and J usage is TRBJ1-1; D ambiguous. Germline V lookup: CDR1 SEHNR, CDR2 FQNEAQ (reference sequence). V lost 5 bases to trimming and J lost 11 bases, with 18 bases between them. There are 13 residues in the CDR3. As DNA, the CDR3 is TGTGCCAGCAGCGCCGACGGTGGCAGGTCGGCTTTCTTT. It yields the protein CASSADGGRSAFF.

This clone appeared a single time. This CDR3 is CASSVQGHPNYGYTF. CDR3 nucleotides: TGTGCCAGCAGCGTACAAGGACACCCTAACTATGGCTACACCTTC. V gene TRBV9 combines with J gene TRBJ1-2; D possibly corresponds to TRBD1 (5 bases). The V end was cut by 1 base, the J end by 0 bases, with 10 bases between. The CDR3 is 15 amino acids. Germline V gene sequence: CDR1 SGDLS, CDR2 YYNGEE.